The clone carrying this T cell receptor (beta chain) was observed once. Per germline, CDR1 SGHKS and CDR2 YYEKEE (reference sequence). Trimming stripped 2 bases from V and 4 bases from J, with 25 bases between. CDR3 size: 18 residues. The repertoire was sequenced with immunoSEQ multiplex PCR; TCRdb's copy has only in-frame clones and lacks some. The sample comprises over 200,000 clones, around 86% of which are singletons, and under 14% rests with the top ten. These data are taken from a study of blood T cell repertoires in COVID-19. The rearrangement uses TRBV5-5 and TRBJ2-7; a possible D gene is TRBD1 (6 bases). Source material: peripheral blood. This sequence was found in a man aged 45-65 years with COVID-19, enrolled during active disease. CDR3 in DNA: TGTGCCAGCAGCTTTGTCCAAACGCGCGTAAGGGGGATTTACGAGCAGTACTTC. As protein: CASSFVQTRVRGIYEQYF. Full variable domain (rest looked up from reference TRBV5-5 and TRBJ2-7): DAGVTQSPTHLIKTRGQQVTLRCSPISGHKSVSWYQQVLGQGPQFIFQYYEKEERGRGNFPDRFSARQFPNYSSELNVNALLLGDSALYLCASSFVQTRVRGIYEQYFGPGTRLTVT.